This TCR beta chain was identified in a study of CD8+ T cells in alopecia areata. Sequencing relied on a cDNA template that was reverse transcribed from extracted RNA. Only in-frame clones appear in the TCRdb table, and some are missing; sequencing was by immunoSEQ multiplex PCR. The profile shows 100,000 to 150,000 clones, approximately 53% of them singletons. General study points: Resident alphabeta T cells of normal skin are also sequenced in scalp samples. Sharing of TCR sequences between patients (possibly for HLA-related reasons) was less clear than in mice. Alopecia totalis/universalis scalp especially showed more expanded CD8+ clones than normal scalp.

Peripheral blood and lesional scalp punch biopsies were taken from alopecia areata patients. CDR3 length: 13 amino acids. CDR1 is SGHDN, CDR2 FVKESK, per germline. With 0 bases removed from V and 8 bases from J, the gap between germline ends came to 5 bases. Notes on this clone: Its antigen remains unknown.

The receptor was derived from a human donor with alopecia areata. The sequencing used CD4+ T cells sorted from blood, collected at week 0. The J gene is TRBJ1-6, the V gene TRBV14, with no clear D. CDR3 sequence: CASSQDRHSPLHF. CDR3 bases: TGTGCCAGCAGCCAAGACAGGCATTCACCCCTCCACTTT.